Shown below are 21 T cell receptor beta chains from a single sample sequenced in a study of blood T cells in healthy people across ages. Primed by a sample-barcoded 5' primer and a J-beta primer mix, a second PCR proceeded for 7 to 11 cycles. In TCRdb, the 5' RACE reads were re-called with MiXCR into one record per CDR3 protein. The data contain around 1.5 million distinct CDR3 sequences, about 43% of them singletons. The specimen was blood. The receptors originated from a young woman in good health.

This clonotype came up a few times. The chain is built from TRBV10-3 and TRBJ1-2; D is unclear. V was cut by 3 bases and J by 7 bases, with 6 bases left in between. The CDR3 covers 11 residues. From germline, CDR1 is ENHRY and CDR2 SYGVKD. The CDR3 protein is CAISDLGGYTF. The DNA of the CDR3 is TGTGCCATCAGTGACCTTGGTGGCTACACCTTC.

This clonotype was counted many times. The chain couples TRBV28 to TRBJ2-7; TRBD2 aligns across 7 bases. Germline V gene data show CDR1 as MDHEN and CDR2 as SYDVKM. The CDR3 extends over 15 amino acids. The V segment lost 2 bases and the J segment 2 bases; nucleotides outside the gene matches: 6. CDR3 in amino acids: CASSLAGDITYEQYF. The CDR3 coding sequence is TGTGCCAGCAGTTTAGCGGGGGATATAACCTACGAGCAGTACTTC.

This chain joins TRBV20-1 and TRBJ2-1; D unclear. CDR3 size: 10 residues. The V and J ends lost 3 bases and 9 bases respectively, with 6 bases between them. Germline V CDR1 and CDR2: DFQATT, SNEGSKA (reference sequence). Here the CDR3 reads CSASGVEQFF. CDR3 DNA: TGCAGTGCTAGTGGTGTTGAGCAGTTCTTC.

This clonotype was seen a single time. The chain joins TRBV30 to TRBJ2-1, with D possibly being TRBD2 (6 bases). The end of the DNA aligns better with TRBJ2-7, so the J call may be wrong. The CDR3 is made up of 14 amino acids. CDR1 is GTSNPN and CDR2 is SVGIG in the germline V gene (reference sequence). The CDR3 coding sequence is TGTGCCTACAATCAGGGACTGGGGATCAATGAGCAGTACTTC. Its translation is CAYNQGLGINEQYF.

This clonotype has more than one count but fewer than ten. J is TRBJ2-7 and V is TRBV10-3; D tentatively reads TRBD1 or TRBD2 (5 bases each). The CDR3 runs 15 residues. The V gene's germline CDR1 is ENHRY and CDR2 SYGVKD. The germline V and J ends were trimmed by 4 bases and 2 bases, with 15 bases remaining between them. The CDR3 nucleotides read TGTGCCATCAGTGGACCGACCGGGGCCCCCTACGAGCAGTACTTC. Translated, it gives CAISGPTGAPYEQYF.

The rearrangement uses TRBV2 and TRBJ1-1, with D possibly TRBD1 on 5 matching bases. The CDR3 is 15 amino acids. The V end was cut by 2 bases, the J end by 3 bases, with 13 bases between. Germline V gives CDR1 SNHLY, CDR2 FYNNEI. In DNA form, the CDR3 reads TGTGCCAGCAGTGAACCTAAGGGGCTGGACACTGAAGCTTTCTTT. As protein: CASSEPKGLDTEAFF.

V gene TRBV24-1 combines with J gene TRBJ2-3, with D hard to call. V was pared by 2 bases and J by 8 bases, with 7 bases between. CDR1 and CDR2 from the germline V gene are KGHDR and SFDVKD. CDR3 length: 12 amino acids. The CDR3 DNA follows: TGTGCCACCAGTGATTGGGTCTTTACGCAGTATTTT. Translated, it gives CATSDWVFTQYF.

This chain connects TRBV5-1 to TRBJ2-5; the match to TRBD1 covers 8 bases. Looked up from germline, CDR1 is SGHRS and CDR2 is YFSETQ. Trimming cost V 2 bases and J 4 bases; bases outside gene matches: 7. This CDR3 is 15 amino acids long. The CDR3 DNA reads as TGCGCCAGCAGCTTAGGACAGGGAGGTGCAGAGACCCAGTACTTC. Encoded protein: CASSLGQGGAETQYF. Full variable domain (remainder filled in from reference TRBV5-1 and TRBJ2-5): KAGVTQTPRYLIKTRGQQVTLSCSPISGHRSVSWYQQTPGQGLQFLFEYFSETQRNKGNFPGRFSGRQFSNSRSEMNVSTLELGDSALYLCASSLGQGGAETQYFGPGTRLLVL.

The CDR3 DNA is TGTGCCAGCAGTCCCGGGACCATACAGTCCGAGCAGTACTTC. This encodes CASSPGTIQSEQYF. The chain couples TRBV3-1 to TRBJ2-7; the D gene could be TRBD1 or TRBD2 (5 bases each). Trimming cost V 6 bases and J 6 bases, with 18 bases left between them. The CDR3 contains 14 residues. Germline CDR1 and CDR2: LGHDT and YNNKEL (reference sequence).

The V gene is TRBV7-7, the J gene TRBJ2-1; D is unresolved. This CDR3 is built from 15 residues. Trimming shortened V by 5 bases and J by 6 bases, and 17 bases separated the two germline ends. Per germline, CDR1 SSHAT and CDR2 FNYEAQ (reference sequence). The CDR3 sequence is CASSQVPLPPNEQFF. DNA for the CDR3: TGTGCCAGCAGCCAGGTGCCCTTACCACCCAATGAGCAGTTCTTC.

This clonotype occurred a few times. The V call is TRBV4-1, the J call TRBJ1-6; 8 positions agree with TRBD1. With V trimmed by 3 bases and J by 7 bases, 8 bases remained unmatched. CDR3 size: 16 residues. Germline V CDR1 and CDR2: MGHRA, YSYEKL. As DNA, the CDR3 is TGCGCCAGCAGCCACCCAGCGAGGGACAGGAATTCACCCCTCCACTTT. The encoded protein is CASSHPARDRNSPLHF.

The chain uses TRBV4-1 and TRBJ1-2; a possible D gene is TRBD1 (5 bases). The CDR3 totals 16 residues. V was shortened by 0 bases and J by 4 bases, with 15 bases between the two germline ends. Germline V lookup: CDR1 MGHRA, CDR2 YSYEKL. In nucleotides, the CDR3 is TGCGCCAGCAGCCAAGAGTCCCAGGGTTTGGCCTATGGCTACACCTTC. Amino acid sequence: CASSQESQGLAYGYTF.

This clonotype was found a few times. The DNA of the CDR3 is TGTGCCAGCAGCTTAGATCCCGGGACAGGGGGCACGCAGTATTTT. Protein sequence: CASSLDPGTGGTQYF. This chain uses TRBV11-2 with TRBJ2-3; 12 nucleotides line up with TRBD1. The CDR3 runs to 15 residues. V lost 0 bases, J lost 9 bases, and 4 bases stayed unmatched. CDR1 SGHAT and CDR2 FQNNGV come from the germline V gene. Looking up the rest from reference TRBV11-2 and TRBJ2-3 gives the full variable domain: EAGVAQSPRYKIIEKRQSVAFWCNPISGHATLYWYQQILGQGPKLLIQFQNNGVVDDSQLPKDRFSAERLKGVDSTLKIQPAKLEDSAVYLCASSLDPGTGGTQYFGPGTRLTVL.

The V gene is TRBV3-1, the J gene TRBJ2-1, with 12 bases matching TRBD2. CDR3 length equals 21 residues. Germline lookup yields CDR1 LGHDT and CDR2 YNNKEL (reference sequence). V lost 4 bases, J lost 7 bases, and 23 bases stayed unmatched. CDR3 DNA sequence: TGTGCCAGCAGCCTGGCTCGACTAGCGGGAGTAGATGCCTTGCATCAAAATGAGCAGTTCTTC. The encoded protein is CASSLARLAGVDALHQNEQFF.

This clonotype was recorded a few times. CDR3 sequence: CASIRSAAYNEQFF. The CDR3 DNA follows: TGTGCCAGCATCCGTTCGGCGGCCTACAATGAGCAGTTCTTC. The rearrangement joins TRBV6-5 to TRBJ2-1; D unclear. Trimming took 7 bases from V and 2 from J, leaving 12 bases between them. This CDR3 is built from 14 residues. Per germline, CDR1 MNHEY and CDR2 SVGAGI.

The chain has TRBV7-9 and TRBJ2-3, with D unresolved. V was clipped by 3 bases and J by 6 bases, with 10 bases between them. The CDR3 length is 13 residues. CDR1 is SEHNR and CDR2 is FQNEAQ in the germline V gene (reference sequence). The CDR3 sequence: CASSFGFADTQYF. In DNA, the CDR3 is TGTGCCAGCAGCTTTGGCTTTGCGGATACGCAGTATTTT.

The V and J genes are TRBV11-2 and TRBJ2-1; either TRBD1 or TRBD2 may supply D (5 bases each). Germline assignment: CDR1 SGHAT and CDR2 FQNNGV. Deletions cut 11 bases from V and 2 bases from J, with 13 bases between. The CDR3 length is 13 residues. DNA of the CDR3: TGTGCCTATAGAGAGGGGCCCTACAATGAGCAGTTCTTC. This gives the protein CAYREGPYNEQFF.

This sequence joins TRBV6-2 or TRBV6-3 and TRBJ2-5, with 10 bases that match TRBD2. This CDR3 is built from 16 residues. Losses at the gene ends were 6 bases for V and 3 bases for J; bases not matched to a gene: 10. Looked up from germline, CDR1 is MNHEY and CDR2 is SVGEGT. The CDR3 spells CASSPWGSGRKETQYF. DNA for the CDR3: TGTGCCAGCAGCCCATGGGGTAGCGGGAGGAAAGAGACCCAGTACTTC.

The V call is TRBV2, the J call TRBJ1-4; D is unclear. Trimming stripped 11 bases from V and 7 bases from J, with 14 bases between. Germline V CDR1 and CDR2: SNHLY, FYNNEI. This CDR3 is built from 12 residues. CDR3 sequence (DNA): TGTGCCGGCCGCTCATGGGGTGAAAAACTGTTTTTT. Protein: CAGRSWGEKLFF.

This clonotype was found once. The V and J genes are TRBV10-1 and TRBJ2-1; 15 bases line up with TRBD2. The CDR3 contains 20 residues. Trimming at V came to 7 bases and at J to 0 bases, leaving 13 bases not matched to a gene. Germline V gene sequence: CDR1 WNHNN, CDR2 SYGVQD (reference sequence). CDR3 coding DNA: TGCGCCAGCATCCCCCAGGGACTAGCGGGGGGCCCGAGCTCCTACAATGAGCAGTTCTTC. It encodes CASIPQGLAGGPSSYNEQFF.

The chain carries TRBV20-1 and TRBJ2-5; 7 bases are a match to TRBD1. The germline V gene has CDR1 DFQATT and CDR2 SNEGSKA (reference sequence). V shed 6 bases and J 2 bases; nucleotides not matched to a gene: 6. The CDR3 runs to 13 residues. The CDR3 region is CSATDRPQETQYF. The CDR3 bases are TGCAGTGCAACGGACAGGCCACAAGAGACCCAGTACTTC.